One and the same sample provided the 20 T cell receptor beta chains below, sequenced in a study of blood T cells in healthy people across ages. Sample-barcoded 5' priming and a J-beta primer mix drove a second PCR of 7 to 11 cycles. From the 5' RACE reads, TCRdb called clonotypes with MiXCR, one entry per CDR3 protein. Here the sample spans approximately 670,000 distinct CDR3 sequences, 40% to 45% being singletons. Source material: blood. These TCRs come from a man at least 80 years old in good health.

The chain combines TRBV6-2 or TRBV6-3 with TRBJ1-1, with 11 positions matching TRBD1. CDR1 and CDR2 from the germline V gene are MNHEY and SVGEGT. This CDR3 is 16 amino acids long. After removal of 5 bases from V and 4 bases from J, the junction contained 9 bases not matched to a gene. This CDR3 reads CASSQWGQGGSTEAFF. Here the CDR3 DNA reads TGTGCCAGCAGTCAATGGGGACAGGGGGGCAGCACTGAAGCTTTCTTT.

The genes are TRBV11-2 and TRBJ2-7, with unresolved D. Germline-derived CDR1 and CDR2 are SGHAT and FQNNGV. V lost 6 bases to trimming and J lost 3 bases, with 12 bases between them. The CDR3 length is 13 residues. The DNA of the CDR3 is TGTGCCAGCAGTTCTCCCAGGCTCTACGAGCAGTACTTC. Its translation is CASSSPRLYEQYF.

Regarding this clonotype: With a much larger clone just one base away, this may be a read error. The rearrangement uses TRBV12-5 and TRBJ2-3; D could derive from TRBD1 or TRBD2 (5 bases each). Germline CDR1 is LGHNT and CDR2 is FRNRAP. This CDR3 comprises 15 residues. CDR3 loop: CTSGWGQAITDTQYF. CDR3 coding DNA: TGTACTAGTGGTTGGGGCCAGGCGATCACAGATACGCAGTATTTT.

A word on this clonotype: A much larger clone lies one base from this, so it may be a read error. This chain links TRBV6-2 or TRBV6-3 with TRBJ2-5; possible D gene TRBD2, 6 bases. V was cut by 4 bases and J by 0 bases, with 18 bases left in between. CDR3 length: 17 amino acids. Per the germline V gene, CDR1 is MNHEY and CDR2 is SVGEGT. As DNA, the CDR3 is TGTGCCAGCAGTTTGGCTAGCGTGGCGAGGTACCAAGAGACCCAGTACTTC. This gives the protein CASSLASVARYQETQYF.

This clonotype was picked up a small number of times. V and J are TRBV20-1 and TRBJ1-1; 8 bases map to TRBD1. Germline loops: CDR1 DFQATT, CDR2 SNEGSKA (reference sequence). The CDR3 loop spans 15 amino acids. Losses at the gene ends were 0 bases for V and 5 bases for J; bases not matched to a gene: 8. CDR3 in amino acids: CSARDRNRGITEAFF. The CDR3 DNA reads TGCAGTGCTAGAGATAGGAACAGGGGGATAACTGAAGCTTTCTTT.

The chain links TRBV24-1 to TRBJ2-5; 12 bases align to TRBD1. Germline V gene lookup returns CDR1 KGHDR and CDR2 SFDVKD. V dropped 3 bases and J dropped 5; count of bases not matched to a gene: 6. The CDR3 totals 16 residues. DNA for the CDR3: TGTGCCACCAGTGATCCCGGGACAGGGGGCGGTGAGACCCAGTACTTC. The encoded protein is CATSDPGTGGGETQYF.

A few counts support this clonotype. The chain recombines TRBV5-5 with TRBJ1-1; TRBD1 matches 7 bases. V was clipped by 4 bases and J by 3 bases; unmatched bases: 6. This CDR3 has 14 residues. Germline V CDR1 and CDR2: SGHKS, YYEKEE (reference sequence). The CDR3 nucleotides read TGTGCCAGCAGCGCGGGACAGTACTACACTGAAGCTTTCTTT. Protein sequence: CASSAGQYYTEAFF.

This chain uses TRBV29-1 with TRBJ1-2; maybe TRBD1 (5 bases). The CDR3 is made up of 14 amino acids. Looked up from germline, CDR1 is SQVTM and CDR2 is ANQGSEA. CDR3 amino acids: CSAGTGGGGDGYTF. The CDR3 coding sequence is TGCAGTGCCGGGACGGGGGGTGGAGGAGATGGCTACACCTTC. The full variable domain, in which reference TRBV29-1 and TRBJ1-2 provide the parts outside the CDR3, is SAVISQKPSRDICQRGTSLTIQCQVDSQVTMMFWYRQQPGQSLTLIATANQGSEATYESGFVIDKFPISRPNLTFSTLTVSNMSPEDSSIYLCSAGTGGGGDGYTFGSGTRLTVV.

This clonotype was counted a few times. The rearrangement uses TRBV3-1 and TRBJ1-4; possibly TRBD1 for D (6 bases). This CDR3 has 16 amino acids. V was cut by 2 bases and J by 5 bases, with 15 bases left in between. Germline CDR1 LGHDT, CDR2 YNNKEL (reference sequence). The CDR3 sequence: CASSQTGTGGNEKLFF. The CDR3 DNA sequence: TGTGCCAGCAGCCAAACAGGGACGGGTGGGAATGAAAAACTGTTTTTT.

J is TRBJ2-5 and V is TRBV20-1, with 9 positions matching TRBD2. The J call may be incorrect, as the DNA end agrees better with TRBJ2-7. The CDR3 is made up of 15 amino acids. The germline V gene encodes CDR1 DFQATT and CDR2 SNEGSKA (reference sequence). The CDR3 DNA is TGCAGTGCTAGTTCGGGGACTAGCCTTAGGAACGAGCAGTACTTC. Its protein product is CSASSGTSLRNEQYF.

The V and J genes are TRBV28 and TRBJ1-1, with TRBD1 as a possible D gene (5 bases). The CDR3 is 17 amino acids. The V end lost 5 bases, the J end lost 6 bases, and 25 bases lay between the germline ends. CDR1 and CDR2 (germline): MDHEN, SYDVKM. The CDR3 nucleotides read TGTGCCAGCAGTACTTCAGACACGGGGCCTATGGACGCTGAAGCTTTCTTT. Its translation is CASSTSDTGPMDAEAFF.

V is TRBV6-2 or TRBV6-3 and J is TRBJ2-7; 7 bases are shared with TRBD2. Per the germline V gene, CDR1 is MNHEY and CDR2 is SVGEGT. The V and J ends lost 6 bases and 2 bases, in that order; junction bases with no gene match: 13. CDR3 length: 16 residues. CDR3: CASSPYGDGGTYEQYF. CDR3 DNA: TGTGCCAGCAGCCCATACGGGGACGGGGGGACCTACGAGCAGTACTTC.

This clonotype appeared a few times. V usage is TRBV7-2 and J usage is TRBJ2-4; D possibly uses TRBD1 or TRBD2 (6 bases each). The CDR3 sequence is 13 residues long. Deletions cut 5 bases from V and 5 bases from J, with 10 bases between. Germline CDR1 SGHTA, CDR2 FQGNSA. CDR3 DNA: TGTGCCAGCAGCGCGGGACAACAAAACATTCAGTACTTC. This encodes CASSAGQQNIQYF.

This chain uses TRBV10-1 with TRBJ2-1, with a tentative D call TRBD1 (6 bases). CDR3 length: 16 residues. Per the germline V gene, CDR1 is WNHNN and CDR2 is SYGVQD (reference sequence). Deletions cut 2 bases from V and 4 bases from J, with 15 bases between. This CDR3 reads CASSEGLGTPYNEQFF. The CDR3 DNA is TGCGCCAGCAGTGAGGGGTTGGGGACACCGTACAATGAGCAGTTCTTC.

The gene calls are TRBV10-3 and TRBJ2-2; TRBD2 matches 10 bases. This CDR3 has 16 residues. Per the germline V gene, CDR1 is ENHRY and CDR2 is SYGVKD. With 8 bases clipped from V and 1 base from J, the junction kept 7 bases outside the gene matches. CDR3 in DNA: TGTGCCATCCGGGCTAGCGGGGGCCTGAACACCGGGGAGCTGTTTTTT. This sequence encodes CAIRASGGLNTGELFF.

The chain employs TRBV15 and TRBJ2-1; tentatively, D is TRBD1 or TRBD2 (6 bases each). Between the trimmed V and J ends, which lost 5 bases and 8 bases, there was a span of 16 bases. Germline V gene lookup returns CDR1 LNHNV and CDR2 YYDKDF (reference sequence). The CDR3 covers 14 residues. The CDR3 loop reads CATSDPGGGYEQFF. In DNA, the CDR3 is TGTGCCACCAGCGACCCCGGGGGCGGCTATGAGCAGTTCTTC.

Here the CDR3 reads CASSLAATGSGANVLTF. CDR3 in DNA: TGTGCCAGCAGCTTAGCCGCCACGGGATCTGGGGCCAACGTCCTGACTTTC. J is TRBJ2-6 and V is TRBV7-3; TRBD2 might be the D (5 bases). The CDR3 is made up of 17 amino acids. Trimming removed 2 bases from V and 1 base from J, with 12 bases in between. In germline, CDR1 is SGHTA, CDR2 FQGTGA.

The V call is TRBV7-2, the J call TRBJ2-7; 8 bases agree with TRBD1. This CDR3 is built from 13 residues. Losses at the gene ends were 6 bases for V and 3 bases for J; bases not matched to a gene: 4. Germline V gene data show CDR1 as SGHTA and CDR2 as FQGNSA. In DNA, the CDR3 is TGTGCCAGCAGTGGACAGGGAGACTACGAGCAGTACTTC. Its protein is CASSGQGDYEQYF.

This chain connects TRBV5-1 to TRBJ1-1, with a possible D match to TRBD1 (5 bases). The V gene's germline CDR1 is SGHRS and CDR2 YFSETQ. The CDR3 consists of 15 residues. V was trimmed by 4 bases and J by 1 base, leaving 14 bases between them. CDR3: CASSQTPGTNTEAFF. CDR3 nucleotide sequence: TGCGCCAGCAGCCAGACGCCCGGGACGAACACTGAAGCTTTCTTT. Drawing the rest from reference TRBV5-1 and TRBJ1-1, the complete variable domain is KAGVTQTPRYLIKTRGQQVTLSCSPISGHRSVSWYQQTPGQGLQFLFEYFSETQRNKGNFPGRFSGRQFSNSRSEMNVSTLELGDSALYLCASSQTPGTNTEAFFGQGTRLTVV.

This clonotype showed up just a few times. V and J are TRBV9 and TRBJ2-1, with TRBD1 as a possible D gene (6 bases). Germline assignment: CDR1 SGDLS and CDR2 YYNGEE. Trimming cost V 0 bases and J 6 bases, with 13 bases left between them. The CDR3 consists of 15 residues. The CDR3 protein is CASSVVQGPSNEQFF. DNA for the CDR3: TGTGCCAGCAGCGTAGTACAGGGCCCATCCAATGAGCAGTTCTTC.